This T cell receptor beta chain was profiled in a study of T cells after yellow fever vaccination. Study conclusions and caveats: Primary-vaccination clones mostly resurfaced post-booster (about 95% CD4, 75% to 90% CD8). Overall, a small share of clonotypes was seen in both CD4 and CD8 compartments.

The sample holds many counts of this clonotype. The antigen is not known. UMIs and a universal primer site were added when TCR cDNA was made by 5'RACE template switching. TCRdb itself ran the 5' RACE reads through MiXCR, one entry per CDR3 protein. The data show some 350,000 distinct CDR3 sequences, with around 10% seen just once and around 19% held by the top ten. CDR1 is SGHNT, CDR2 YYREEE, per germline (reference sequence). The CDR3 contains 15 residues. J was trimmed by 6 bases and V by 2 bases; bases with no gene match: 10. Sequencing used PBMCs, obtained on the day of the first yellow fever vaccination. The chain couples TRBV5-4 to TRBJ2-7, with 8 bases identical to TRBD2. This receptor was identified in a man younger than 35 who received the YFV17D yellow fever vaccine. DNA for the CDR3: TGTGCCAGCAGCTTACATCCCGGGACTAGAGGCGAGCAGTACGTC. Its protein product is CASSLHPGTRGEQYV.